The sequence of this TCR beta chain was determined in a study of T cells in tumors after PD-1 blockade. Here immunoSEQ multiplex PCR was the method, and the copy in TCRdb shows in-frame clones only, minus some. The sample comprises about 63,000 clones, about 74% of which are singletons, and 4.7% rests with the top ten. This CDR3 is built from 12 residues. Germline assignment: CDR1 SGDLS and CDR2 YYNGEE. Trimming took off 0 bases at V and 12 bases at J, with 10 bases between the two ends. The source was PBMCs, collected after anti-PD-1 treatment. The sequence was obtained from a human donor with basal cell carcinoma. The chain joins TRBV9 to TRBJ2-1, with D tentatively TRBD2 (5 bases). Here the CDR3 DNA reads TGTGCCAGCAGCGTAGAGAGCGGAGTGCAGTTCTTC. Protein: CASSVESGVQFF. The variable domain in full, with the rest retrieved from reference TRBV9 and TRBJ2-1, is DSGVTQTPKHLITATGQRVTLRCSPRSGDLSVYWYQQSLDQGLQFLIQYYNGEERAKGNILERFSAQQFPDLHSELNLSSLELGDSALYFCASSVESGVQFFGPGTRLTVL.